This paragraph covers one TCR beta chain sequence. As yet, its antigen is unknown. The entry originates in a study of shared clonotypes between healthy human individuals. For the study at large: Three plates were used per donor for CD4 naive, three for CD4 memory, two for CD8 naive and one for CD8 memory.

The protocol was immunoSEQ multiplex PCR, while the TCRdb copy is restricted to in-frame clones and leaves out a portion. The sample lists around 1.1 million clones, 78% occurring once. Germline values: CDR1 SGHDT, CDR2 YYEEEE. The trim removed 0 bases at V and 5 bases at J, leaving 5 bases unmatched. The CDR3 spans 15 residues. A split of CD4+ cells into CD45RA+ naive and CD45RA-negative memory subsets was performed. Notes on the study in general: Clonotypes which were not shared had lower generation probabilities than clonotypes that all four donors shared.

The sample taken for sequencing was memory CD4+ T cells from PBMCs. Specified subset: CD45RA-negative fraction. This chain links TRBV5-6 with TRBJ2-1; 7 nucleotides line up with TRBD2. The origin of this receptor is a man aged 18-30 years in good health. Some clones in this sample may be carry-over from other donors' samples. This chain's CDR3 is CASSLATSWDNEQFF. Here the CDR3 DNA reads TGTGCCAGCAGCTTGGCGACTAGCTGGGACAATGAGCAGTTCTTC.